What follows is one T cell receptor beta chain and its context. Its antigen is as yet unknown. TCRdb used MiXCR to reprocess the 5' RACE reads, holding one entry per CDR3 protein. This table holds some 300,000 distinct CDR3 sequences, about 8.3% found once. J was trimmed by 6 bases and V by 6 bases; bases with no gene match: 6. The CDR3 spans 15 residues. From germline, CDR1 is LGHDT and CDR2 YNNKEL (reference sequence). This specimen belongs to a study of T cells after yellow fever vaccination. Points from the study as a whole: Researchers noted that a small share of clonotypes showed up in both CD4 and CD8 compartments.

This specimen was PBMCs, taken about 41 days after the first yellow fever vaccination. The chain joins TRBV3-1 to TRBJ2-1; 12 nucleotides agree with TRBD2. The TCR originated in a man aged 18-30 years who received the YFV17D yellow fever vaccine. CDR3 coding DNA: TGTGCCAGCAGACCTAGCGGGGGGGCCTTCAATGAGCAGTTCTTC. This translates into CASRPSGGAFNEQFF.